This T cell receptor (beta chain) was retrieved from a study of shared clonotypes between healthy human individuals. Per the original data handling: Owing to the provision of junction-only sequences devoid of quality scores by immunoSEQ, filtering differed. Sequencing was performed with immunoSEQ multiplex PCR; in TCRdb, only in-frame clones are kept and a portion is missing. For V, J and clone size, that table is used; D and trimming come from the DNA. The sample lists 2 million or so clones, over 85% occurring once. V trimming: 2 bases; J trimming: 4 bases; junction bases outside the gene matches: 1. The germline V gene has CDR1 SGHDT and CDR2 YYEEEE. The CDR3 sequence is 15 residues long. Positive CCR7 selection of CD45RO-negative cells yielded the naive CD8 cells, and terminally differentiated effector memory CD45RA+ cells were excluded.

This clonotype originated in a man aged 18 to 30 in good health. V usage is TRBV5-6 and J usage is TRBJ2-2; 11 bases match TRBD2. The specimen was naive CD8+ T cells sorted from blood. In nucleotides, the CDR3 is TGTGCCAGCAGCTTTGGGACTAGCGGCACCGGGGAGCTGTTTTTT. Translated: CASSFGTSGTGELFF.